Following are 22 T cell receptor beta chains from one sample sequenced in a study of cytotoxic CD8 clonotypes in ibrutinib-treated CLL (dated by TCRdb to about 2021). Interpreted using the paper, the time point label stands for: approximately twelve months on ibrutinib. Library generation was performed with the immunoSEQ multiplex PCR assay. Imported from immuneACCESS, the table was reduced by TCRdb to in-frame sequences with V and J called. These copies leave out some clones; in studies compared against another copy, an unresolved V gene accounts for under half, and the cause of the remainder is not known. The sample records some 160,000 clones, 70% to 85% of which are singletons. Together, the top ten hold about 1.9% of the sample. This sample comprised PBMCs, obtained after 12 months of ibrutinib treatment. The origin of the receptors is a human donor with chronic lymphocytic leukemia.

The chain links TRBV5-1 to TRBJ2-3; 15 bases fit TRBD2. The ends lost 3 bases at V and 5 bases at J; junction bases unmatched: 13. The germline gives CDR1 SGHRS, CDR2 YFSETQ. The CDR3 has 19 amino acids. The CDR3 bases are TGCGCCAGCAGCTGGCCGGGACTAGCGGGGGGCCTGGATCTAGATACGCAGTATTTT. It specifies CASSWPGLAGGLDLDTQYF.

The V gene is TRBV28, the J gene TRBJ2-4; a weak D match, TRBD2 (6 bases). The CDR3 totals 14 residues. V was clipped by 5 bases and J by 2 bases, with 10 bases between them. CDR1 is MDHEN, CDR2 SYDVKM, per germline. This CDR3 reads CASSLGGTKNIQYF. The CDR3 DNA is TGTGCCAGCAGTCTTGGAGGGACCAAAAACATTCAGTACTTC.

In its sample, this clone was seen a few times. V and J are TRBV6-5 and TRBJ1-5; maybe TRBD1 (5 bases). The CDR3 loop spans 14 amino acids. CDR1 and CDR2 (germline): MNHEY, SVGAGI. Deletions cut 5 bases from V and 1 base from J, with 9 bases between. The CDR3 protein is CASSPRQSNQPQHF. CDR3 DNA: TGTGCCAGCAGTCCTCGACAGAGCAATCAGCCCCAGCATTTT.

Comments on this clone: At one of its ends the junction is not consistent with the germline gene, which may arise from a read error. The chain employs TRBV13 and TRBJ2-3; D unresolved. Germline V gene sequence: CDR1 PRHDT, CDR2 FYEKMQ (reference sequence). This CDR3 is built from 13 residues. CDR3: CASSLGGTNTQYF. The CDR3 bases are TGTGCCAGCAGCTTAGGGGGCACAAATACGCAGTATTTT.

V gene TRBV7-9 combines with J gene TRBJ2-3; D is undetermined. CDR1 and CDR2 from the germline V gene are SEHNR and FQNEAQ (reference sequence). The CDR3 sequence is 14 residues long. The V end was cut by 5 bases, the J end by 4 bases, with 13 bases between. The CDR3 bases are TGTGCCAGCAGCCAAAACACCTCCCCAGATACGCAGTATTTT. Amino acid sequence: CASSQNTSPDTQYF.

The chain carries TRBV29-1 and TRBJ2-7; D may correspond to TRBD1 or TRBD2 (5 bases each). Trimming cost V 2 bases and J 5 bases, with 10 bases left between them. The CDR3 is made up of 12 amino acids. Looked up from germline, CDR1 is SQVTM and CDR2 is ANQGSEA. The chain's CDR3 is CSVEKGSDEQYF. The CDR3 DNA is TGCAGCGTTGAAAAGGGGAGCGACGAGCAGTACTTC.

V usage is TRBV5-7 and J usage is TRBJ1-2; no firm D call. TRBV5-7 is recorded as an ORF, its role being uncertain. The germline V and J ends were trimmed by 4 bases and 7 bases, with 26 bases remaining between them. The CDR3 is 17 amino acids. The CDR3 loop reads CASSHMDRTPPPGGYTF. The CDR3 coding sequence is TGTGCCAGCAGCCACATGGACCGCACCCCTCCCCCGGGTGGCTACACCTTC.

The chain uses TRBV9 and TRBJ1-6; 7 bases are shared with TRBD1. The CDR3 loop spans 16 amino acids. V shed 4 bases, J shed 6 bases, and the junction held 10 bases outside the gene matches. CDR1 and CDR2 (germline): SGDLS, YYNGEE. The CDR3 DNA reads TGTGCCAGCAGCCCACAGACAGGGAAGGTTAATTCACCCCTCCACTTT. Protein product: CASSPQTGKVNSPLHF.

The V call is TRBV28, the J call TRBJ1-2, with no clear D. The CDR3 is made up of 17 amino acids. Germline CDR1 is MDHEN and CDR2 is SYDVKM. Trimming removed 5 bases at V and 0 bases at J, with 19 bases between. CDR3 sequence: CASSPLGRGPSNYGYTF. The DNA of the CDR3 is TGTGCCAGCAGTCCCCTCGGCCGGGGTCCCTCTAACTATGGCTACACCTTC.

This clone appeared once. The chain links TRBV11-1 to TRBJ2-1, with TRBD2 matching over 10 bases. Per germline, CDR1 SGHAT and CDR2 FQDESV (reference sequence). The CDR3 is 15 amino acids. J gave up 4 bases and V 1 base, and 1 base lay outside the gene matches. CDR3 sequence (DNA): TGTGCCAGCAGCTTAGGGACTAGCGGTTACAATGAGCAGTTCTTC. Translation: CASSLGTSGYNEQFF.

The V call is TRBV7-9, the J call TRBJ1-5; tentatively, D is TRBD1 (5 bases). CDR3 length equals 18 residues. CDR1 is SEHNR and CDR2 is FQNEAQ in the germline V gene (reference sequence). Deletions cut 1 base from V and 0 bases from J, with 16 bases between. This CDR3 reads CASSLVGRSSLSNQPQHF. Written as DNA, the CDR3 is TGTGCCAGCAGCTTAGTGGGACGGTCATCTCTTAGCAATCAGCCCCAGCATTTT.

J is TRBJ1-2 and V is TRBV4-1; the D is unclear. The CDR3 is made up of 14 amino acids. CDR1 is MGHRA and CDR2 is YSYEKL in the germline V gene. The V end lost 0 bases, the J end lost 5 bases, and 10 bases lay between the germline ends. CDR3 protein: CASSQETDFYGYTF. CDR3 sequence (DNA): TGCGCCAGCAGCCAAGAGACGGATTTTTATGGCTACACCTTC.

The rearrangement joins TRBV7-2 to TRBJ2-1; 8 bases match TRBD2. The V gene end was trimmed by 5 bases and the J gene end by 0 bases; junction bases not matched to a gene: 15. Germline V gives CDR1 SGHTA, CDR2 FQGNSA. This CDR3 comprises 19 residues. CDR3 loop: CASSPTGGSGTPSYNEQFF. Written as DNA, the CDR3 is TGTGCCAGCAGCCCCACCGGGGGTAGCGGGACCCCCTCCTACAATGAGCAGTTCTTC.

The CDR3 nucleotides read TGCGCCAGCAGCCTTTCGCCAGCCCAGGGAACCTACGAGCAGTACTTC. This gives the protein CASSLSPAQGTYEQYF. The V gene is TRBV4-3, the J gene TRBJ2-7, with D possibly TRBD1 on 5 matching bases. The CDR3 consists of 16 residues. Germline V gene lookup returns CDR1 LGHNA and CDR2 YSLEER. Trimming removed 4 bases at V and 2 bases at J, with 18 bases between.

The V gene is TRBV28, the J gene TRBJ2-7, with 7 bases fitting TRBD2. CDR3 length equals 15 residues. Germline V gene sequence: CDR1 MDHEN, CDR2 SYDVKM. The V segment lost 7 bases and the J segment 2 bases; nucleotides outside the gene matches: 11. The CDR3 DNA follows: TGTGCCAGCACGGGAGCCTCAAGCGGGACCTACGAGCAGTACTTC. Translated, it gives CASTGASSGTYEQYF.

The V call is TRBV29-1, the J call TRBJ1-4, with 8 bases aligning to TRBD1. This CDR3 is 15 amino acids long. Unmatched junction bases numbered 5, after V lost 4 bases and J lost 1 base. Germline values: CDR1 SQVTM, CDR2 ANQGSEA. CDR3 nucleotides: TGCAGCGTTGTTGGACAGGGAGTAACTAATGAAAAACTGTTTTTT. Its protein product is CSVVGQGVTNEKLFF.

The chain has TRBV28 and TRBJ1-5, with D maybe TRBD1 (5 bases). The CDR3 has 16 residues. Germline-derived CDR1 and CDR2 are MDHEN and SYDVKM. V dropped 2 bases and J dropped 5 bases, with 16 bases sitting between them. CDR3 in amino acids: CASSLDGRVGYQPQHF. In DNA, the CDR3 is TGTGCCAGCAGTTTAGATGGCAGGGTGGGTTATCAGCCCCAGCATTTT.

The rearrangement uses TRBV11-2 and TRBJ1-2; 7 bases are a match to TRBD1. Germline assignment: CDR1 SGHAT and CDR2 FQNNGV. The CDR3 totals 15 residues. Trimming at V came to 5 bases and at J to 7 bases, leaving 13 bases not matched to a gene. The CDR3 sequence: CASSPGTAYSGGYTF. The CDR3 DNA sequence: TGTGCCAGCAGCCCAGGGACAGCCTACTCCGGTGGCTACACCTTC. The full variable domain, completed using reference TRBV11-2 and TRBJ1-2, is EAGVAQSPRYKIIEKRQSVAFWCNPISGHATLYWYQQILGQGPKLLIQFQNNGVVDDSQLPKDRFSAERLKGVDSTLKIQPAKLEDSAVYLCASSPGTAYSGGYTFGSGTRLTVV.

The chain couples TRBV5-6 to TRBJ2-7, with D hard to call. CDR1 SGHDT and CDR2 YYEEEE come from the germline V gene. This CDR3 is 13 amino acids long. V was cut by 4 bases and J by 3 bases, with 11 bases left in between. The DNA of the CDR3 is TGTGCCAGCAGCGCCGTGGGATTCTACGAGCAGTACTTC. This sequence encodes CASSAVGFYEQYF.

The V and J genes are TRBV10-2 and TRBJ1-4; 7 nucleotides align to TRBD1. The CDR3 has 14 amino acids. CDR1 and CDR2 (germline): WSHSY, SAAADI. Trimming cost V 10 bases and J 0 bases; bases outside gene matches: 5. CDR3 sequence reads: CATSGGATNEKLFF. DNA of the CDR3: TGCGCCACCTCAGGGGGGGCAACTAATGAAAAACTGTTTTTT.

For the CDR3, the DNA is TGTGCCAGTAGTTGGTCGGCGGTCCTTTATAGCAATCAGCCCCAGCATTTT. Its translation: CASSWSAVLYSNQPQHF. V usage is TRBV19 and J usage is TRBJ1-5; D is unresolved. V lost 5 bases and J lost 0, with 17 bases in between. The V gene's germline CDR1 is LNHDA and CDR2 SQIVND (reference sequence). The CDR3 extends over 17 amino acids.

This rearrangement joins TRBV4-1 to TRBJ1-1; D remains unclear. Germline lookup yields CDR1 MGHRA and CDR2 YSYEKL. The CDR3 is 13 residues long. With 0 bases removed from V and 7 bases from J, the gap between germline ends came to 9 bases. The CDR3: CASSQDQVGEAFF. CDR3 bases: TGCGCCAGCAGCCAAGATCAAGTAGGTGAAGCTTTCTTT.